Here is one T cell receptor beta chain with its context. Its target antigen remains unknown. Base qualities are missing; no much larger clone stands one base away. The data derive from a study of OX40 agonist ivuxolimab in advanced cancers. Regarding the complete study: The costimulatory receptor OX40 (CD134) was targeted by ivuxolimab, a fully human IgG2 agonistic monoclonal antibody. Intravenous ivuxolimab was administered to patients every 2 weeks at six dose levels: 0.01, 0.1, 0.3, 1.5, 3 and 10 mg/kg. Among the approximately 54 dose-escalation patients, around 20 had hepatocellular carcinoma, roughly 15 melanoma, 9 renal cell carcinoma and 9 head and neck cancer. In the dose-escalation cohort, 75% to 90% of patients were male, and the mean age was approximately 60 years with a range of roughly 23 to 79. Prior anti-PD-1, anti-PD-L1 or anti-CTLA-4 therapy was permitted, and checkpoint inhibitors had been received by more than 35% of dose-escalation patients. Partial responses occurred in three dose-escalation patients, of whom one had hepatocellular carcinoma and two had cutaneous melanoma. Peripheral TCRbeta sequencing was intended to test whether TCR sequence diversity was altered and clonal T-cell expansion was caused by ivuxolimab. The paper describes the monotherapy dose-escalation part (N of about 47 patients) of the phase I trial of ivuxolimab.

Patients with a history of autoimmune disease or receiving systemic immunosuppression were excluded from the trial. In every dose cohort, peripheral blood was drawn for TCR sequencing at baseline, cycle 4 day 1, and cycle 7 day 1. The samples were taken from a phase I, first-in-human, multicenter, open-label dose-escalation trial of ivuxolimab. The trial enrolled adults with locally advanced or metastatic head and neck squamous cell, hepatocellular, melanoma or renal cell carcinoma. CD4+ and CD8+ T cells were sorted separately from peripheral blood before TCR sequencing. Relative to germline, V is missing 2 bases and J is missing 5 bases, with 4 bases of the junction outside any gene match. For CDR1 and CDR2, the germline V gene lists SGDLS and YYNGEE. From its cysteine to its phenylalanine, the CDR3 spans 14 amino acids. Left in the record is the CDR3 DNA by itself, 42 bases read in frame from the first base.

Results and caveats for the whole study, not just this receptor: Antigen specificity was not determined for the clonally expanded peripheral T cells. Low levels of normalized T-cell clonal expansion were also seen in some patients who did not respond. After ivuxolimab, more expanded clones were found on average in CD8+ T cells than in CD4+ T cells. In partial responders in the 0.1-3.0 mg/kg groups, normalized peripheral clonal expansion was found to be among the lowest, especially among CD8+ T cells. At doses of 0.1 to 3.0 mg/kg, clonal expansion of both CD4+ and CD8+ blood T cells was observed from baseline to week 6.

Genomic DNA was extracted from sorted cells for sequencing of the TCRbeta CDR3 region. The immunoSEQ Assay was used for sequencing of TCRbeta CDR3 regions. The table comes from immuneACCESS by way of TCRdb, which keeps in-frame sequences with V and J called. Part of the clones is missing from these tables; in studies checked, under half for an unresolved V gene and the rest for unknown reasons. Within this sample are some 45,000 clones, with 86% of them counted one time only. The ten largest account for about 13% of the sample. The chain uses TRBV9 and TRBJ2-7; 10 middle bases align to TRBD2. This specimen consisted of CD4+ or CD8+ T cells sorted from blood, obtained in a trial of the OX40 agonist ivuxolimab. The sequence came from an adult with an advanced solid tumor such as melanoma, head and neck, liver or kidney cancer. The DNA reads TGTGCCAGCAGCGTTAGCGGGGGGAATGACGAGCAGTACTTC. Its translation is CASSVSGGNDEQYF.